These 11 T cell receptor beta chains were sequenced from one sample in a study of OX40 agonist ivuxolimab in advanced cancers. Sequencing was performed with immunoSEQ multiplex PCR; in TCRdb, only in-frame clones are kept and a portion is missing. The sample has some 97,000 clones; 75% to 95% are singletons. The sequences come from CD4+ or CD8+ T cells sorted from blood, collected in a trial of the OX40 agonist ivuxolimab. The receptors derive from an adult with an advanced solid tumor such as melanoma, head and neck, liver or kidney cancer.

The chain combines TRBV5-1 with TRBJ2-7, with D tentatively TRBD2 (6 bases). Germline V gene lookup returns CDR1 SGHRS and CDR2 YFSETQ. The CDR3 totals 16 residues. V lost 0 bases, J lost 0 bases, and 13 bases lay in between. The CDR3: CASSLERGRSSYEQYF. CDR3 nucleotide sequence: TGCGCCAGCAGCTTGGAACGAGGGAGGAGCTCCTACGAGCAGTACTTC.

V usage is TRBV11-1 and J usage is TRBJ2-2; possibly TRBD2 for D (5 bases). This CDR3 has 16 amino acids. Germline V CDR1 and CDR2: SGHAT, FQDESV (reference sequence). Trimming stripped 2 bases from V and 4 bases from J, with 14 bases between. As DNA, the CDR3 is TGTGCCAGCAGCTTACTGTCGCGGGTTGGCACCGGGGAGCTGTTTTTT. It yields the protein CASSLLSRVGTGELFF.

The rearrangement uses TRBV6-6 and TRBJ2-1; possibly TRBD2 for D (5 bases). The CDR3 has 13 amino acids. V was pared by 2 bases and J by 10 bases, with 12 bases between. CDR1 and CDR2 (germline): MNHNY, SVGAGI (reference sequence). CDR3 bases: TGTGCCAGCAGTTACGGGTCTCGGGGAGAGCAGTTCTTC. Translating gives CASSYGSRGEQFF.

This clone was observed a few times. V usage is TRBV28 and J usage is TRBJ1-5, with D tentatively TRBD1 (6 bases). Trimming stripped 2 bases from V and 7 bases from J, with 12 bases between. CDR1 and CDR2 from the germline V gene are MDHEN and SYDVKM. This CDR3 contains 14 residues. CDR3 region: CASSLMAGAQPQHF. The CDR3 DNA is TGTGCCAGCAGTTTAATGGCAGGGGCGCAGCCCCAGCATTTT.

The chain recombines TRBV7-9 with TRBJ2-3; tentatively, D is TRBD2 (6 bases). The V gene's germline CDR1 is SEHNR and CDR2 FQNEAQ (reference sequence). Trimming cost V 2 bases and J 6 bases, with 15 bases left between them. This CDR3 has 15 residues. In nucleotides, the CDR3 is TGTGCCAGCAGCTTATCGCGGGGTCAGGCGGATACGCAGTATTTT. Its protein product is CASSLSRGQADTQYF.

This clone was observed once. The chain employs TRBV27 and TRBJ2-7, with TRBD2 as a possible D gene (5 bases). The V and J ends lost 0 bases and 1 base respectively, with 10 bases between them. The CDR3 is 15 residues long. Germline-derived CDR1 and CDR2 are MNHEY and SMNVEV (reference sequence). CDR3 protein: CASSLSRENSYEQYF. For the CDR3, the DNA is TGTGCCAGCAGTTTATCCCGGGAAAATTCCTACGAGCAGTACTTC.

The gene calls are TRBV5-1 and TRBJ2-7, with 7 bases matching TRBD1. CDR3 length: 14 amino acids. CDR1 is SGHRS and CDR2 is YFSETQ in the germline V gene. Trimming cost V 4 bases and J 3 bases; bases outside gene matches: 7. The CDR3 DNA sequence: TGCGCCAGCAGCAACCGGGACAGCAACTACGAGCAGTACTTC. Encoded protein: CASSNRDSNYEQYF.

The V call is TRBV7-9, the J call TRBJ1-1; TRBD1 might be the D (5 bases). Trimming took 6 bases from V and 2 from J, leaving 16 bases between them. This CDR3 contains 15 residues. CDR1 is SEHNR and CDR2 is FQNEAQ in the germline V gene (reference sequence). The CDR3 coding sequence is TGTGCCAGCAGTTCCAGACAGCTTCAAAACACTGAAGCTTTCTTT. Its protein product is CASSSRQLQNTEAFF.

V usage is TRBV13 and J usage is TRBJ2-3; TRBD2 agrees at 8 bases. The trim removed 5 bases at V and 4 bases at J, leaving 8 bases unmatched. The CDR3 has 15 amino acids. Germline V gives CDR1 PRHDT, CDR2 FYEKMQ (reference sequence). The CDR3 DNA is TGTGCCAGCAGCAAACGGGCTAGCGGGTCAGATACGCAGTATTTT. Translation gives CASSKRASGSDTQYF.

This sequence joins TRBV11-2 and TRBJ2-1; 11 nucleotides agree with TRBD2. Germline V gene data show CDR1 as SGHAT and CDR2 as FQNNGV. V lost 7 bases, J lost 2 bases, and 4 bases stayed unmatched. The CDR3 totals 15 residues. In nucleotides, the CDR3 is TGTGCCAGCATGGCGACTAGCGGGACCTACAATGAGCAGTTCTTC. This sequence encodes CASMATSGTYNEQFF. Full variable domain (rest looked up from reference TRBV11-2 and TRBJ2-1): EAGVAQSPRYKIIEKRQSVAFWCNPISGHATLYWYQQILGQGPKLLIQFQNNGVVDDSQLPKDRFSAERLKGVDSTLKIQPAKLEDSAVYLCASMATSGTYNEQFFGPGTRLTVL.

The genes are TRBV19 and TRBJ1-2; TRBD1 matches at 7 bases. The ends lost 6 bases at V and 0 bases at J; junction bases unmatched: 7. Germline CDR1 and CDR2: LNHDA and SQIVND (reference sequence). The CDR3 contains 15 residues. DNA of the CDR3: TGTGCCAGTAGCCACCGGGACAGACCTAACTATGGCTACACCTTC. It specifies CASSHRDRPNYGYTF. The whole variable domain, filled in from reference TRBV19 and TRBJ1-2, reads DGGITQSPKYLFRKEGQNVTLSCEQNLNHDAMYWYRQDPGQGLRLIYYSQIVNDFQKGDIAEGYSVSREKKESFPLTVTSAQKNPTAFYLCASSHRDRPNYGYTFGSGTRLTVV.